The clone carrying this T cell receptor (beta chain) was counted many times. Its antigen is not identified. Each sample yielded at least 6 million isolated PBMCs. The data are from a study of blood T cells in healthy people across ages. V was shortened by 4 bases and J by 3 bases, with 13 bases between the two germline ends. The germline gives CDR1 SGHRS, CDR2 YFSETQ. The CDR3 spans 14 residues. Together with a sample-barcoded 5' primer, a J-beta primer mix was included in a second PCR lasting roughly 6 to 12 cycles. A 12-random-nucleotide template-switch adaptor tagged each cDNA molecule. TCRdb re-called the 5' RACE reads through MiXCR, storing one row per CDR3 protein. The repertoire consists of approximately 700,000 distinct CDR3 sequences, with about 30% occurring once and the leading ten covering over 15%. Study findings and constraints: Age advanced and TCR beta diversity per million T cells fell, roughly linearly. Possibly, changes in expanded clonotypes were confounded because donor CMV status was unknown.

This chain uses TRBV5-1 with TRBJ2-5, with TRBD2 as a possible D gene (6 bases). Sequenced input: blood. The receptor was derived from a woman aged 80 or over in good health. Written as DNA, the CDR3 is TGCGCCAGCAGCCTCCCGGGCGGGAAAGAGACCCAGTACTTC. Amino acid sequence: CASSLPGGKETQYF. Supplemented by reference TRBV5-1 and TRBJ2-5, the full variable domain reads KAGVTQTPRYLIKTRGQQVTLSCSPISGHRSVSWYQQTPGQGLQFLFEYFSETQRNKGNFPGRFSGRQFSNSRSEMNVSTLELGDSALYLCASSLPGGKETQYFGPGTRLLVL.